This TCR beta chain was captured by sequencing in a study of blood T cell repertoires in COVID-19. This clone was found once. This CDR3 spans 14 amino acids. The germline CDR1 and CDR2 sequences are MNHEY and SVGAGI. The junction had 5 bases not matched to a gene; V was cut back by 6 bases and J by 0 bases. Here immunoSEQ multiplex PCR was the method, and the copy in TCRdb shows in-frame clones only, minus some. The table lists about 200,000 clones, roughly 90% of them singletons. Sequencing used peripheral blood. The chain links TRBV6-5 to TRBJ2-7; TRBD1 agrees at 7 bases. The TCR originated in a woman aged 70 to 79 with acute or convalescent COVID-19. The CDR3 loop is CASSYRDSSYEQYF. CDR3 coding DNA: TGTGCCAGCAGCTACCGGGACAGCTCCTACGAGCAGTACTTC.